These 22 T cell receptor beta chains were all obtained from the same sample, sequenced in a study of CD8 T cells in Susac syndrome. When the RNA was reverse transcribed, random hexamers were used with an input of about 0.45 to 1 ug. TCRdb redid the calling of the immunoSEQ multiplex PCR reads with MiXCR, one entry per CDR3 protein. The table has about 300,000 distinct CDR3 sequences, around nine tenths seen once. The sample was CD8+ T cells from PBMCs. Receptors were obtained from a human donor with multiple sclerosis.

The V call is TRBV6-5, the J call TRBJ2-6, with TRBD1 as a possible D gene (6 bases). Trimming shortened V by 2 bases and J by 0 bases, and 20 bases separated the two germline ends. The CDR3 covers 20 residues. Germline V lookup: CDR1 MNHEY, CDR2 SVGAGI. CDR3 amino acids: CASSYLIRQVRLSGANVLTF. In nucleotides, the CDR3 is TGTGCCAGCAGTTACCTTATCAGACAGGTTCGCCTCTCTGGGGCCAACGTCCTGACTTTC.

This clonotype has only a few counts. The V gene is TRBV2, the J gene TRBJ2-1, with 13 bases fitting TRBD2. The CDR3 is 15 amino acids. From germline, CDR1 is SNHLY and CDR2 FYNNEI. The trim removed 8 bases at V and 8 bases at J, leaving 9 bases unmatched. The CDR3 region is CASSRTSGRVDEQFF. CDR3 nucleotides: TGTGCCAGCTCGAGGACTAGCGGGAGAGTGGATGAGCAGTTCTTC.

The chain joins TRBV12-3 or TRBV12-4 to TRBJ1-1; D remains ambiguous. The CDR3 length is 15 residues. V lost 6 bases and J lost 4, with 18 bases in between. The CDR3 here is CASSNLLPSITEAFF. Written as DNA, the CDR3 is TGTGCCAGCAGCAACCTTCTGCCCTCCATCACTGAAGCTTTCTTT.

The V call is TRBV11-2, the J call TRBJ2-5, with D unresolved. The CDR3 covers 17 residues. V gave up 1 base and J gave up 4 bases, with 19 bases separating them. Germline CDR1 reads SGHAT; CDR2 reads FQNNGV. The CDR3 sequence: CASSLVVGFGYGETQYF. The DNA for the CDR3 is TGTGCCAGCAGCTTAGTAGTTGGATTTGGTTATGGAGAGACCCAGTACTTC.

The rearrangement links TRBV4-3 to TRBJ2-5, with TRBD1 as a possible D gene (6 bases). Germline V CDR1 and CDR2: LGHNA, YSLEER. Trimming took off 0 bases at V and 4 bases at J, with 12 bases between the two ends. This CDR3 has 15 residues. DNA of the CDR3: TGCGCCAGCAGCCAAGAGCACAGGGCTGGAGAGACCCAGTACTTC. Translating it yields CASSQEHRAGETQYF.

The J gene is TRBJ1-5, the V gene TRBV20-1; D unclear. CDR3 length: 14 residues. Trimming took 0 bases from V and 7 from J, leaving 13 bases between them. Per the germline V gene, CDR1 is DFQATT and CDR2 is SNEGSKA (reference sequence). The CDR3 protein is CSARDNGPGQPQHF. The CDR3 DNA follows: TGCAGTGCTAGAGATAACGGCCCGGGGCAGCCCCAGCATTTT.

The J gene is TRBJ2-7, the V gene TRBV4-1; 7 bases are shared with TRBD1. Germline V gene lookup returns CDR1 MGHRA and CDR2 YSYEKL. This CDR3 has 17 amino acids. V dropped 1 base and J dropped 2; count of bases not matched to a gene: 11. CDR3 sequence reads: CASSQAFGTVGTYEQYF. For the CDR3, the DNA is TGCGCCAGCAGCCAAGCGTTTGGGACAGTGGGAACCTACGAGCAGTACTTC.

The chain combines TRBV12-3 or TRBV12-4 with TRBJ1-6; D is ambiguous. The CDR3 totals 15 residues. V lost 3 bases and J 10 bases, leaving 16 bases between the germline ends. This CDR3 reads CASSFGRPGSSPLHF. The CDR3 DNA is TGTGCCAGCAGTTTCGGGCGGCCGGGGAGCTCACCCCTCCACTTT.

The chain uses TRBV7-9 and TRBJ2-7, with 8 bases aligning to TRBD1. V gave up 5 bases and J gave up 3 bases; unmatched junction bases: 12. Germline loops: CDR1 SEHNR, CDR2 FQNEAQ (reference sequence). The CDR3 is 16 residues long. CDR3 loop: CASSPRVGTGFYEQYF. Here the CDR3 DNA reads TGTGCCAGCAGCCCTAGGGTCGGGACAGGCTTCTACGAGCAGTACTTC.

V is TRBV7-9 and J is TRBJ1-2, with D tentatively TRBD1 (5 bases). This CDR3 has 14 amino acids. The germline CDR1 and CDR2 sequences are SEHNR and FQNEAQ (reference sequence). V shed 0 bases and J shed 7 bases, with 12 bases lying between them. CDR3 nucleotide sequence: TGTGCCAGCAGCTTAGCGGGGGAGGTGCTTGGCTACACCTTC. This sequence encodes CASSLAGEVLGYTF.

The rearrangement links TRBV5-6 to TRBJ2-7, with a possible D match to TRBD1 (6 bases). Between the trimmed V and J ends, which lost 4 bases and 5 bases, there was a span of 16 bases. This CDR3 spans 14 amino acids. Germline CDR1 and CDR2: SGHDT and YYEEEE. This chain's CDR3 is CASSADSGYDEQYF. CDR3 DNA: TGTGCCAGCAGCGCGGACAGTGGATACGACGAGCAGTACTTC.

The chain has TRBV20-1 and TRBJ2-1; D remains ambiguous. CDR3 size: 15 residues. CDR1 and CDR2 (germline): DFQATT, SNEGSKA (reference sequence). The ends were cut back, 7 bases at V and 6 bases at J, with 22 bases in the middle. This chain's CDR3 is CSGEGAESRGNEQFF. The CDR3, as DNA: TGCAGTGGCGAAGGAGCAGAGTCTAGAGGCAATGAGCAGTTCTTC.

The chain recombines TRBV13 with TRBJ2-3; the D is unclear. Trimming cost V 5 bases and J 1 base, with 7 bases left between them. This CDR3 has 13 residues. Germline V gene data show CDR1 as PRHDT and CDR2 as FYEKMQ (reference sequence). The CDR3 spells CASSPRRTDTQYF. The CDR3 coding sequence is TGTGCCAGCAGCCCCCGCCGCACAGATACGCAGTATTTT.

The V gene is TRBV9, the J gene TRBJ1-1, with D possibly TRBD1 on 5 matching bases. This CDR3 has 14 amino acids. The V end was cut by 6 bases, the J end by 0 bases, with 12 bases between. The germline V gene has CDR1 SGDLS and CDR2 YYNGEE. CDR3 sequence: CASTSGTMNTEAFF. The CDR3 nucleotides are TGTGCCAGCACTTCGGGGACTATGAACACTGAAGCTTTCTTT.

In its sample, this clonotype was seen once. The CDR3, as DNA: TGCAGCGTTGTGAGTTGGGGCGCGGACTACAATGAGCAGTTCTTC. It specifies CSVVSWGADYNEQFF. V is TRBV29-1 and J is TRBJ2-1; tentative D call: TRBD1 (5 bases). The CDR3 loop spans 15 amino acids. The V gene's germline CDR1 is SQVTM and CDR2 ANQGSEA. V was shortened by 4 bases and J by 3 bases, with 16 bases between the two germline ends.

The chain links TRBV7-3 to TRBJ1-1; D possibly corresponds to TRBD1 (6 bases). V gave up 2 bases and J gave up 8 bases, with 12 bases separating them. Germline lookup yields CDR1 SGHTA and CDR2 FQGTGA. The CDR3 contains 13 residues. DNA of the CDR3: TGTGCCAGCAGCTTACGGGGGGCCAGAGAAGCTTTCTTT. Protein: CASSLRGAREAFF.

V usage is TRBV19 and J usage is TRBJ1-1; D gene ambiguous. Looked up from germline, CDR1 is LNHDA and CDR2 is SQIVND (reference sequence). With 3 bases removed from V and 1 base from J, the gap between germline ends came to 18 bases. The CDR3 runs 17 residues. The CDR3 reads CASSIAVKLIRNTEAFF. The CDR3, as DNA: TGTGCCAGTAGTATCGCGGTCAAGTTAATAAGGAACACTGAAGCTTTCTTT.

The CDR3 DNA follows: TGTGCCAGCAGCCACGGGACAGGAAGGAGCTCCTATAATTCACCCCTCCACTTT. Amino acids: CASSHGTGRSSYNSPLHF. This sequence joins TRBV7-9 and TRBJ1-6, with 8 bases that match TRBD1. Per germline, CDR1 SEHNR and CDR2 FQNEAQ (reference sequence). The V segment lost 5 bases and the J segment 0 bases; nucleotides outside the gene matches: 9. This CDR3 comprises 18 residues.

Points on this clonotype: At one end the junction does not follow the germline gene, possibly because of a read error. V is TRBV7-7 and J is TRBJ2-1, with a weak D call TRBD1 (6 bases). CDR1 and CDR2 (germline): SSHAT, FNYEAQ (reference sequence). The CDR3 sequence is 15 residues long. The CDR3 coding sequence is TGTGCTAGCAGCCCCGGGACACGACCTTACAATGAGCAGTTCTTC. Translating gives CASSPGTRPYNEQFF.

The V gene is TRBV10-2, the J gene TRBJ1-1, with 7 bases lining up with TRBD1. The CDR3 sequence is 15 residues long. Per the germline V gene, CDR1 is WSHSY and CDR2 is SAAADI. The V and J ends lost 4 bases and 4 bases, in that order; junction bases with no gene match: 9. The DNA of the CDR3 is TGCGCCAGCAGTGGGAAGTTTACAGGGGTCACTGAAGCTTTCTTT. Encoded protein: CASSGKFTGVTEAFF.

This CDR3 reads CASSQDTPSQGTDTQYF. The CDR3, as DNA: TGCGCCAGCAGCCAAGATACACCGAGCCAAGGCACAGATACGCAGTATTTT. This rearrangement joins TRBV4-3 to TRBJ2-3; D remains ambiguous. The V gene lost 0 bases and the J gene lost 1 base, with 14 bases spanning the gap. CDR3 length: 17 amino acids. Germline CDR1 LGHNA, CDR2 YSLEER.

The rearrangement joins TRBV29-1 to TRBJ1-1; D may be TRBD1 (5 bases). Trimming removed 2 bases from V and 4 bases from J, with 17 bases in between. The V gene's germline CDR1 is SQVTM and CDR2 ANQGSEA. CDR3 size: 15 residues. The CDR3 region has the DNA TGCAGCGTTGAAAGGTGGCGGGGTGGGGGCACTGAAGCTTTCTTT. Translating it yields CSVERWRGGGTEAFF.